This is a list of T cell receptor beta chains from one sample in a study of cytomegalovirus exposure and HLA in healthy donors. Sequenced by immunoSEQ multiplex PCR; TCRdb stores in-frame clones only, minus some. This sample carries more than 90,000 clones, 60% to 80% of them seen once, and the ten largest clones take around 7.2%. The sequenced material came from PBMCs. Receptor source: a female donor in good health and CMV-seronegative. The CDR3 runs from the conserved cysteine through the conserved F or W. A D gene is named only where the DNA matches it firmly. Size is omitted from some rows. Given values are once, few, many or a class for expanded clones.

v_call	j_call	d_call	clone_size	cdr3_nt	cdr3_aa
TRBV19	TRBJ1-5	-	-	TGTGCCAGTAGTATCCTGTATTTAACAGAGAGAAGCAATCAGCCCCAGCATTTT	CASSILYLTERSNQPQHF
TRBV7-3	TRBJ1-2	-	-	TGTGCCAGCAGCCAACAAGCTAACTATGGCTACACCTTC	CASSQQANYGYTF
TRBV2	TRBJ1-3	TRBD1	-	TGTGCCAGCAGAAAAGCCGGGACAGCGAGCTCTGGAAACACCATATATTTT	CASRKAGTASSGNTIYF
TRBV18	TRBJ2-1	-	-	TGTGCCAGCTCACCTCAACGGAGCTCCTACAATGAGCAGTTCTTC	CASSPQRSSYNEQFF
TRBV6-6	TRBJ1-5	-	-	TGTGCCAGCAGTTACTCCGACACCAATCAGCCCCAGCATTTT	CASSYSDTNQPQHF
TRBV28	TRBJ2-7	-	once	TGTGCCAGCACCTCCCCCCCGTACGAGCAGTACTTC	CASTSPPYEQYF
TRBV21-1	TRBJ2-7	-	-	TGTGCCAGCAGCCCTCCCGGACAGGACTCCTACGAGCAGTACTTC	CASSPPGQDSYEQYF
TRBV7-3	TRBJ2-7	TRBD1	-	TGTGCCAGCAGCCAAAGGGGACAGGGCATGAACGAGCAGTACTTC	CASSQRGQGMNEQYF
TRBV6-6	TRBJ2-7	-	-	TGTGCCAGCAGCTCCCAGCGGGAGCAGTACTTC	CASSSQREQYF
TRBV2	TRBJ1-2	-	medium-sized	TGTGCCAGCAGTGAAGCGCAGGGCGTCTACTATGGCTACACCTTC	CASSEAQGVYYGYTF
TRBV27	TRBJ1-1	TRBD1	-	TGTGCCAGCGGCGAGAGGGACAGGGGGACTGAAGCTTTCTTT	CASGERDRGTEAFF
TRBV5-1	TRBJ1-1	-	-	TGCGCCAGCAGCTTGGCCCTGCAGGGTTGGACTGAAGCTTTCTTT	CASSLALQGWTEAFF
TRBV7-9	TRBJ1-5	TRBD1	-	TGTTCCAGCAGCTTCAGTGCAGGGGGCAGGGAGCCCCAGCATTTT	CSSSFSAGGREPQHF
TRBV19	TRBJ2-1	TRBD1	-	TGTGCCAGTAGTAGGCTCGAGGGGGCCGGGGAGCAGTTCTTC	CASSRLEGAGEQFF
TRBV5-6	TRBJ2-7	-	-	TGTGCCAGCAGCTTGGGACAGCTATACTCCTACGAGCAGTACTTC	CASSLGQLYSYEQYF
TRBV9	TRBJ1-1	TRBD1	once	TGTGCCAGCAGCGTGGGACAGATGAACACTGAAGCTTTCTTT	CASSVGQMNTEAFF
TRBV11-3	TRBJ2-5	TRBD2	few	TGTGCCAGCAGCTCCGGGACTAGCGAGACAGAGACCCAGTACTTC	CASSSGTSETETQYF
TRBV9	TRBJ2-5	-	-	TGTGCCAGCAGCACGGACTCTTTCCAAGAGACCCAGTACTTC	CASSTDSFQETQYF
TRBV5-1	TRBJ2-7	-	-	TGCGCCAGCCGCGGATTCCAGGGTGGGATCGAGCAGTACTTC	CASRGFQGGIEQYF
TRBV6-1	TRBJ2-3	TRBD2	-	TGTGCCAGCAGTGAACGTCTAGCGGGGGGTTGGGATACGCAGTATTTT	CASSERLAGGWDTQYF
TRBV7-2	TRBJ1-1	TRBD1	-	TGTGCCAGCAGCGTCGACAGGGGGCTGGACACTGAAGCTTTCTTT	CASSVDRGLDTEAFF
TRBV5-1	TRBJ2-7	-	-	TGCGCCAGCAGCAAAAACACGCTCGAGCAGTACTTC	CASSKNTLEQYF
TRBV6-4	TRBJ2-2	-	-	TGTGCCAGCAGTGTCGATCGGGGGTCCACCGGGGAGCTGTTTTTT	CASSVDRGSTGELFF
TRBV4-2	TRBJ1-5	-	-	TGTGCCAGCAGCCAAGAGGGGGCGAGGAATCAGCCCCAGCATTTT	CASSQEGARNQPQHF
TRBV29-1	TRBJ2-7	TRBD1	-	TGCAGCGTTGGAGTCAGGGGGCTGAGGGAGCAGTACTTC	CSVGVRGLREQYF
TRBV2	TRBJ2-7	TRBD1	-	TGTGCCAGCAGACTCGAGTCCGGGACAGGGGGCCGCGAGCAGTACTTC	CASRLESGTGGREQYF
TRBV5-4	TRBJ1-2	TRBD1	-	TGTGCCAGCAGTGCTCAGGGGGCAGATGGCTACACCTTC	CASSAQGADGYTF
TRBV7-2	TRBJ2-3	-	-	TGTGCCAGCAGCCAGATGGGGGCAGGGGGCACAGATACGCAGTATTTT	CASSQMGAGGTDTQYF
TRBV6-1	TRBJ2-2	-	-	TGTGCCAGCAGACCCCGAGGGGCGGGGCACGGGGAGCTGTTTTTT	CASRPRGAGHGELFF
TRBV11-2	TRBJ2-7	TRBD2	-	TGTGCCAGCAGCTTGGGACTAGCGGATTACGAGCAGTACTTC	CASSLGLADYEQYF
TRBV4-3	TRBJ2-1	-	once	TGCGCCAGCAGCCAAGGCCCGCGAGAGGCTGAGCAGTTCTTC	CASSQGPREAEQFF
TRBV6-6	TRBJ1-5	-	-	TGTGCCAGCAGTTACAGGGAGGGCGGCCAGCCCCAGCATTTT	CASSYREGGQPQHF
TRBV27	TRBJ2-1	-	few	TGTGCCAGCAGTCGATCTACTAGCCGGGGTGAGCAGTTCTTC	CASSRSTSRGEQFF
TRBV30	TRBJ1-3	-	-	TGTGCCTGGAATCGGCCGGGATACTCTGGAAACACCATATATTTT	CAWNRPGYSGNTIYF
TRBV19	TRBJ2-7	TRBD1	-	TGTGCCAGTAGTACGGGACAGGTCTACGAGCAGTACTTC	CASSTGQVYEQYF
TRBV7-2	TRBJ1-1	-	-	TGTGCCAGCAGTTTAGACAGCCACTCGAACACTGAAGCTTTCTTT	CASSLDSHSNTEAFF
TRBV10-3	TRBJ1-5	-	-	TGTGCCATCAGTGTGGAGCCCAATCAGCCCCAGCATTTT	CAISVEPNQPQHF
TRBV18	TRBJ1-5	-	-	TGTGCCAGCTCACCACAGGGGCCGCCCCAGCATTTT	CASSPQGPPQHF
TRBV18	TRBJ1-1	-	once	TGTGCCAGCTCACCAGACTTGAACACTGAAGCTTTCTTT	CASSPDLNTEAFF
TRBV6-5	TRBJ2-1	-	-	TGTGCCAGCAGTTACTCGAAGTCGCAGACTTACAATGAGCAGTTCTTC	CASSYSKSQTYNEQFF
TRBV6-5	TRBJ2-2	-	-	TGTGCCAGCACCCGACAGGAACCCAACACCGGGGAGCTGTTTTTT	CASTRQEPNTGELFF
TRBV5-4	TRBJ1-6	-	-	TGTGCCAGCAGCTTGGGTACAGGGTATAATTCACCCCTCCACTTT	CASSLGTGYNSPLHF
TRBV28	TRBJ1-4	TRBD1	-	TGTGCCAGCAGTCCCCGGACAGGGGGGAGGAAACTGTTTTTT	CASSPRTGGRKLFF
TRBV10-1	TRBJ1-5	-	-	TGCGCCAGCAGTGATTTTCAGGGGCCCCAGCATTTT	CASSDFQGPQHF
TRBV27	TRBJ2-7	TRBD1	-	TGTGCCAGCAGTCCCCACAGGGGGCAGATGGGCGAGCAGTACTTC	CASSPHRGQMGEQYF
TRBV7-8	TRBJ1-4	-	-	TGTGCCAGCAGCCCGCAGTCTAATGAAAAACTGTTTTTT	CASSPQSNEKLFF
TRBV7-9	TRBJ1-2	TRBD1	-	TGTGCCAGCAGCTGGACAGGCACAGGGAATAAGTATGGCTACACCTTC	CASSWTGTGNKYGYTF
TRBV7-3	TRBJ1-2	-	-	TGTGCCAGCAGCCCTACCGCTGGCTATGGCTACACCTTC	CASSPTAGYGYTF
TRBV5-4	TRBJ2-1	TRBD2	-	TGTGCCAGCAGCTTGACTAGCGGGAGACACAATGAGCAGTTCTTC	CASSLTSGRHNEQFF
TRBV27	TRBJ2-7	TRBD2	-	TGTGCCAGCGGAGAACTAGCGGGAGCAATTTCCGAGCAGTACTTC	CASGELAGAISEQYF
TRBV28	TRBJ2-5	TRBD2	once	TGTGCCAGCCATCTAGCGGAGGAGGAGACCCAGTACTTC	CASHLAEEETQYF
TRBV11-2	TRBJ2-5	-	-	TGTGCCAGCAGCGAAGAGGAGACCCAGTACTTC	CASSEEETQYF
TRBV6-4	TRBJ1-6	TRBD1	few	TGTGCCAGCAGTGATGGACAGGCTAATTCACCCCTCCACTTT	CASSDGQANSPLHF
TRBV12-2	TRBJ1-4	-	-	TGTGCAAGTCGCTTACGACAGGGATCGAATGAAAAACTGTTTTTT	CASRLRQGSNEKLFF
TRBV9	TRBJ2-4	TRBD1	-	TGTGCCAGCAGCGCCTGGGGGCAGGGGGCCGCCAAAAACATTCAGTACTTC	CASSAWGQGAAKNIQYF